Following are 16 T cell receptor beta chains from one sample sequenced in a study of OX40 agonist ivuxolimab in advanced cancers. Sequencing was performed with immunoSEQ multiplex PCR; in TCRdb, only in-frame clones are kept and a portion is missing. This table holds fewer than 85,000 clones, roughly 78% found once. The material sequenced was CD4+ or CD8+ T cells sorted from blood, taken in a trial of the OX40 agonist ivuxolimab. The receptor source for this set is an adult with an advanced solid tumor such as melanoma, head and neck, liver or kidney cancer.

The V call is TRBV2, the J call TRBJ1-2; D remains unclear. Per the germline V gene, CDR1 is SNHLY and CDR2 is FYNNEI. The CDR3 totals 14 residues. V lost 6 bases and J lost 0, with 11 bases in between. CDR3 in DNA: TGTGCCAGCAGGGAACAAACCTCTAACTATGGCTACACCTTC. It translates to CASREQTSNYGYTF.

The chain joins TRBV28 to TRBJ1-1; D unclear. The germline CDR1 and CDR2 sequences are MDHEN and SYDVKM. This CDR3 is 11 amino acids long. The V end lost 7 bases, the J end lost 3 bases, and 6 bases lay between the germline ends. This CDR3 is CASTLHTEAFF. As DNA, the CDR3 is TGTGCCAGCACGCTGCACACTGAAGCTTTCTTT.

The DNA for the CDR3 is TGTGCTAGTGGTTTGGTACAAAGGAGGGGGAATGAAGGAAATGAGCAGTTCTTC. Translation: CASGLVQRRGNEGNEQFF. V is TRBV12-5 and J is TRBJ2-1; D may match TRBD1 or TRBD2 (6 bases each). The germline V and J ends were trimmed by 0 bases and 7 bases, with 22 bases remaining between them. From germline, CDR1 is LGHNT and CDR2 FRNRAP. This CDR3 spans 18 amino acids.

The sample holds a few counts of this clone. Other DNA sequences in this specimen translate into the identical CDR3. The chain combines TRBV15 with TRBJ2-7; 9 bases are a match to TRBD1. Germline V lookup: CDR1 LNHNV, CDR2 YYDKDF (reference sequence). With V trimmed by 1 base and J by 1 base, 2 bases remained unmatched. This CDR3 contains 15 residues. The CDR3 DNA reads as TGTGCCACCAGCAGAGGTGGGACAGGGTCCTACGAGCAGTACTTC. It is translated as CATSRGGTGSYEQYF.

The chain combines TRBV29-1 with TRBJ2-1; the D gene is possibly TRBD2 (6 bases). The CDR3 contains 14 residues. The V gene's germline CDR1 is SQVTM and CDR2 ANQGSEA. V lost 2 bases and J 7 bases, leaving 15 bases between the germline ends. The CDR3 coding sequence is TGCAGCGTTGAACCCATAGGAGGGTGGAATGAGCAGTTCTTC. This sequence encodes CSVEPIGGWNEQFF.

The rearrangement links TRBV2 to TRBJ2-3; TRBD1 might be the D (5 bases). The germline V gene encodes CDR1 SNHLY and CDR2 FYNNEI. CDR3 length: 14 amino acids. V lost 6 bases, J lost 1 base, and 11 bases lay in between. The CDR3 loop reads CASSPDSGTDTQYF. CDR3 coding DNA: TGTGCCAGCAGCCCTGACAGCGGCACAGATACGCAGTATTTT.

This clone showed up just once. This sequence joins TRBV9 and TRBJ2-7; D possibly corresponds to TRBD2 (5 bases). V lost 4 bases, J lost 7 bases, and 24 bases lay in between. The CDR3 is 16 residues long. CDR1 is SGDLS, CDR2 YYNGEE, per germline. CDR3 sequence reads: CASSPRTGTTLREQYF. CDR3 coding DNA: TGTGCCAGCAGCCCTCGGACTGGCACCACGCTACGGGAGCAGTACTTC.

The V call is TRBV10-1, the J call TRBJ1-5, with D possibly being TRBD1 (5 bases). Germline-derived CDR1 and CDR2 are WNHNN and SYGVQD (reference sequence). This CDR3 has 10 residues. V was clipped by 8 bases and J by 11 bases, with 10 bases between them. Written as DNA, the CDR3 is TGCGCCAGCCAGGGTCGTGCCCAGCATTTT. Translated, it gives CASQGRAQHF.

This clone was counted a few times. This sequence joins TRBV5-1 and TRBJ1-1; 12 bases map to TRBD1. The CDR3 sequence is 17 residues long. CDR1 and CDR2 from the germline V gene are SGHRS and YFSETQ. V was clipped by 4 bases and J by 3 bases; unmatched bases: 10. CDR3: CASSAGQGALMDTEAFF. CDR3 sequence (DNA): TGCGCCAGCAGCGCGGGACAGGGGGCTTTAATGGACACTGAAGCTTTCTTT.

Concerning this clone: Other DNA sequences from this sample encode an identical CDR3 as well. The rearrangement uses TRBV7-2 and TRBJ1-2; D is ambiguous. CDR1 and CDR2 (germline): SGHTA, FQGNSA. The V end lost 2 bases, the J end lost 1 base, and 8 bases lay between the germline ends. This CDR3 is 14 amino acids long. The CDR3 nucleotides read TGTGCCAGCAGCTTATATGGGGATAACTATGGCTACACCTTC. Its protein product is CASSLYGDNYGYTF.

The CDR3 nucleotides are TGTGCCAGCAGCATCCGGGACCCGACCTATGGCACTGAAGCTTTCTTT. It codes for CASSIRDPTYGTEAFF. This chain uses TRBV7-9 with TRBJ1-1, with D possibly being TRBD1 (5 bases). Trimming stripped 5 bases from V and 4 bases from J, with 20 bases between. Germline V gene lookup returns CDR1 SEHNR and CDR2 FQNEAQ (reference sequence). This CDR3 comprises 16 residues. The whole variable domain, remainder taken from reference TRBV7-9 and TRBJ1-1, is DTGVSQNPRHKITKRGQNVTFRCDPISEHNRLYWYRQTLGQGPEFLTYFQNEAQLEKSRLLSDRFSAERPKGSFSTLEIQRTEQGDSAMYLCASSIRDPTYGTEAFFGQGTRLTVV.

The rearrangement uses TRBV28 and TRBJ2-7; D remains unclear. Germline loops: CDR1 MDHEN, CDR2 SYDVKM. This CDR3 comprises 15 residues. With 3 bases removed from V and 4 bases from J, the gap between germline ends came to 16 bases. Here the CDR3 reads CASSLGGGPIYEQYF. DNA for the CDR3: TGTGCCAGCAGTTTGGGTGGCGGTCCCATTTACGAGCAGTACTTC.

This chain joins TRBV7-2 and TRBJ2-2, with TRBD2 matching 13 bases. The CDR3 sequence is 17 residues long. V lost 5 bases to trimming and J lost 3 bases; unmatched junction nucleotides: 6. The germline V gene has CDR1 SGHTA and CDR2 FQGNSA. CDR3 in DNA: TGTGCCAGCAGCCGTCGAACTAGCGGGGGGGACACCGGGGAGCTGTTTTTT. This translates into CASSRRTSGGDTGELFF.

This clone was observed once. Here the CDR3 DNA reads TGTGCCAGCAGCTTAAGAGGGTCGGCGGATACGCAGTATTTT. The encoded protein is CASSLRGSADTQYF. The chain employs TRBV5-6 and TRBJ2-3; perhaps TRBD2 as D (5 bases). The V and J ends lost 2 bases and 6 bases respectively, with 13 bases between them. Germline CDR1 is SGHDT and CDR2 is YYEEEE. CDR3 length: 14 residues.

The V and J genes are TRBV6-5 and TRBJ1-3, with D unclear. The ends were cut back, 4 bases at V and 0 bases at J, with 7 bases in the middle. The CDR3 has 14 amino acids. Looked up from germline, CDR1 is MNHEY and CDR2 is SVGAGI. The CDR3 is CASSSTDSGNTIYF. CDR3 bases: TGTGCCAGCAGTTCCACGGACTCTGGAAACACCATATATTTT.

The rearrangement joins TRBV7-9 to TRBJ2-3; TRBD2 aligns across 8 bases. CDR1 and CDR2 from the germline V gene are SEHNR and FQNEAQ (reference sequence). V lost 5 bases, J lost 3 bases, and 4 bases stayed unmatched. The CDR3 runs to 14 residues. For the CDR3, the DNA is TGTGCCAGCAGCCGAGCGGGAGTTACAGATACGCAGTATTTT. Translated, it gives CASSRAGVTDTQYF. The variable domain in full, with the rest retrieved from reference TRBV7-9 and TRBJ2-3, is DTGVSQNPRHKITKRGQNVTFRCDPISEHNRLYWYRQTLGQGPEFLTYFQNEAQLEKSRLLSDRFSAERPKGSFSTLEIQRTEQGDSAMYLCASSRAGVTDTQYFGPGTRLTVL.